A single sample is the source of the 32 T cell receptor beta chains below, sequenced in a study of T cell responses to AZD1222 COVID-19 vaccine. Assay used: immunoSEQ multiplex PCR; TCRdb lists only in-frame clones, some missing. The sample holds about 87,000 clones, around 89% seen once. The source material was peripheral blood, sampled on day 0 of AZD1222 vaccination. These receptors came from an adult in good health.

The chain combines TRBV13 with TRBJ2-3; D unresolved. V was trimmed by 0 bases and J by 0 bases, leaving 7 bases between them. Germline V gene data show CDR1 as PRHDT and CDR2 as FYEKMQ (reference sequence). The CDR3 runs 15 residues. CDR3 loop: CASSLGYRSTDTQYF. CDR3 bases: TGTGCCAGCAGCTTAGGATACCGGAGCACAGATACGCAGTATTTT.

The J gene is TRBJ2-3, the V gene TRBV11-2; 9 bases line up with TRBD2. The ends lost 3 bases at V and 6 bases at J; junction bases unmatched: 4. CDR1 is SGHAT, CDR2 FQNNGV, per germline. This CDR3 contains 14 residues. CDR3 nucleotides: TGTGCCAGCAGCTTCACCAGCGGGGGGGATACGCAGTATTTT. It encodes CASSFTSGGDTQYF.

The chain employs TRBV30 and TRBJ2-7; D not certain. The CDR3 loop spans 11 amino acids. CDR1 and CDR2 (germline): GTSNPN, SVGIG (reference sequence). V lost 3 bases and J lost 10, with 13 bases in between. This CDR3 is CAWSELPIQYF. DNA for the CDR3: TGTGCCTGGAGCGAGCTCCCCATACAGTACTTC.

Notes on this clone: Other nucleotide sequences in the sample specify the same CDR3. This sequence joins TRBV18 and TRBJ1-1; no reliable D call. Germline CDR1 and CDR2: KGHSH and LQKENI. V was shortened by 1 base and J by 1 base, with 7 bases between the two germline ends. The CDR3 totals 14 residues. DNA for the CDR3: TGTGCCAGCTCACCACGTCAGGAGAACACTGAAGCTTTCTTT. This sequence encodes CASSPRQENTEAFF. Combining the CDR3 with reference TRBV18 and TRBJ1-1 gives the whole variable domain NAGVMQNPRHLVRRRGQEARLRCSPMKGHSHVYWYRQLPEEGLKFMVYLQKENIIDESGMPKERFSAEFPKEGPSILRIQQVVRGDSAAYFCASSPRQENTEAFFGQGTRLTVV.

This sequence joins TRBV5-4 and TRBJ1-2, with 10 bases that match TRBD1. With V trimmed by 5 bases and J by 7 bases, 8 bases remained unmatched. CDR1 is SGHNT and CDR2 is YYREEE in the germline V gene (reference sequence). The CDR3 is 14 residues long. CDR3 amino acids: CASSPGTGESGYTF. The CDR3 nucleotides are TGTGCCAGCAGTCCCGGGACAGGGGAGTCTGGCTACACCTTC.

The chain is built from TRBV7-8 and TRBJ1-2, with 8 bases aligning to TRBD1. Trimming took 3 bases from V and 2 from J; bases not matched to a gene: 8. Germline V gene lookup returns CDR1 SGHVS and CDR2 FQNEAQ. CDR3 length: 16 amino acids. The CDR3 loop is CASSLGPQGGNYGYTF. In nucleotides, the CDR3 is TGTGCCAGCAGCTTGGGCCCACAGGGGGGGAACTATGGCTACACCTTC.

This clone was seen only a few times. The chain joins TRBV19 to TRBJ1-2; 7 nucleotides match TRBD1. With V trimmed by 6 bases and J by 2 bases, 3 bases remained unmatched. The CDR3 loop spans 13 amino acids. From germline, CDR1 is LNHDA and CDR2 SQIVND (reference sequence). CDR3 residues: CASSRTGNYGYTF. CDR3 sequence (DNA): TGTGCCAGTAGCCGGACAGGAAACTATGGCTACACCTTC.

The CDR3 DNA follows: TGCGCCAGCAGCTTAGGGGCAACGTCTAATGAAAAACTGTTTTTT. Amino acids: CASSLGATSNEKLFF. The chain links TRBV5-1 to TRBJ1-4; a possible D gene is TRBD1 (5 bases). The germline gives CDR1 SGHRS, CDR2 YFSETQ. The CDR3 runs to 15 residues. V lost 2 bases, J lost 3 bases, and 11 bases lay in between.

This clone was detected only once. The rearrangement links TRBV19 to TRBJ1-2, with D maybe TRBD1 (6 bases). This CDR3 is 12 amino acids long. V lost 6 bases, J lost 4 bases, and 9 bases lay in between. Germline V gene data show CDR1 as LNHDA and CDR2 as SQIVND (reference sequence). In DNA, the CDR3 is TGTGCCAGTAGACAGGGAGGCTATGGCTACACCTTC. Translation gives CASRQGGYGYTF.

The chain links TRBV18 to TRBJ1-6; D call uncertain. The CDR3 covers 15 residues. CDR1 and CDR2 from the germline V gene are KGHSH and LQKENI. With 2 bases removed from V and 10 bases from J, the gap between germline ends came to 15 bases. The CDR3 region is CASSPAVPGKSPLHF. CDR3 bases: TGTGCCAGCTCACCAGCGGTCCCGGGGAAATCACCCCTCCACTTT.

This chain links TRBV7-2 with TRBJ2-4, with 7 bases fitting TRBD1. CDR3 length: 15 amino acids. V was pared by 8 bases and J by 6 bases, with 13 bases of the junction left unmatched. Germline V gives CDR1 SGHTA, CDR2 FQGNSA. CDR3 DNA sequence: TGTGCCAGCGGGCTCGGGGACAGCCCGAGAAACATTCAGTACTTC. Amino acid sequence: CASGLGDSPRNIQYF.

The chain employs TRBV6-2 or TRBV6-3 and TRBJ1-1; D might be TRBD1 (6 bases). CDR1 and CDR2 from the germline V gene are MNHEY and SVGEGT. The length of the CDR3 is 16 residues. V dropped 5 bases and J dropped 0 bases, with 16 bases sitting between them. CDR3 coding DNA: TGTGCCAGCAGTCAACAACAGGGTCGGATGAACACTGAAGCTTTCTTT. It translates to CASSQQQGRMNTEAFF.

The CDR3 loop reads CAWSTGLDGETQYF. The DNA of the CDR3 is TGTGCCTGGTCGACCGGACTAGATGGAGAGACCCAGTACTTC. The rearrangement links TRBV30 to TRBJ2-5; 7 bases align to TRBD2. The CDR3 contains 14 residues. V lost 5 bases and J lost 4; bases outside the gene matches: 10. Germline V gives CDR1 GTSNPN, CDR2 SVGIG (reference sequence).

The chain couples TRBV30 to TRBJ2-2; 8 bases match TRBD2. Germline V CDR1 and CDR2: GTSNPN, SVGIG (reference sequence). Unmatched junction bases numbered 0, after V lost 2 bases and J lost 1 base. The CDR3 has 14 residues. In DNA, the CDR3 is TGTGCCTGGAGTAGCGGGGGGAACACCGGGGAGCTGTTTTTT. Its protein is CAWSSGGNTGELFF. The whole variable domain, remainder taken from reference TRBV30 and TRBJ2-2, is SQTIHQWPATLVQPVGSPLSLECTVEGTSNPNLYWYRQAAGRGLQLLFYSVGIGQISSEVPQNLSASRPQDRQFILSSKKLLLSDSGFYLCAWSSGGNTGELFFGEGSRLTVL.

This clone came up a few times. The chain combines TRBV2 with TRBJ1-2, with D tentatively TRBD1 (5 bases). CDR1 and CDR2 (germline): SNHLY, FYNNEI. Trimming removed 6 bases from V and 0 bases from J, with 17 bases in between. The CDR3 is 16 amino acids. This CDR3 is CASRGDGVPTNYGYTF. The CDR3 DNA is TGTGCCAGCAGGGGGGACGGAGTACCTACTAACTATGGCTACACCTTC.

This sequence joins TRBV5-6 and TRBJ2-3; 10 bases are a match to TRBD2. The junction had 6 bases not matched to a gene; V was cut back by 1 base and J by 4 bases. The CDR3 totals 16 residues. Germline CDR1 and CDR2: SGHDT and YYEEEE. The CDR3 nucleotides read TGTGCCAGCAGCTTGCCTAGCGGGGGTTGGCCAGATACGCAGTATTTT. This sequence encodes CASSLPSGGWPDTQYF.

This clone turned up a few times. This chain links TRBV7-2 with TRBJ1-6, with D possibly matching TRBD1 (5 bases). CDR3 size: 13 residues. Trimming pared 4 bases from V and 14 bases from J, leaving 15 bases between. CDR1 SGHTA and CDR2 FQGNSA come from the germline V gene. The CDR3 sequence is CASSSRQLLALHF. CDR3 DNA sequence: TGTGCCAGCAGCTCCCGACAGCTTCTGGCCCTCCACTTT.

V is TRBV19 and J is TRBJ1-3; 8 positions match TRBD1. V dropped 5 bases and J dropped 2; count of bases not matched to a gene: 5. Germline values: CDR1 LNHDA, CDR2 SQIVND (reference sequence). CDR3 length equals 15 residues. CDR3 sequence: CASSYGTGAGNTIYF. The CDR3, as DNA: TGTGCCAGTAGTTATGGGACAGGAGCTGGAAACACCATATATTTT.

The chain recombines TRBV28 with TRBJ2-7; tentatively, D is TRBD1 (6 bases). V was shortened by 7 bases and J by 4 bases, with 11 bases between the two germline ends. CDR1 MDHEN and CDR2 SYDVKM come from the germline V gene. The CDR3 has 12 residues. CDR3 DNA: TGTGCCAGCACCGAACAGGGTTACGAGCAGTACTTC. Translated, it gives CASTEQGYEQYF.

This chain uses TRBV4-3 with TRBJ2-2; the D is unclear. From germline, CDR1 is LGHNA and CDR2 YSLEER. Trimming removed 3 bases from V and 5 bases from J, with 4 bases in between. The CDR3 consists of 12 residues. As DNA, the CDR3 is TGCGCCAGCAGCCACCTGACCGGGGAGCTGTTTTTT. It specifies CASSHLTGELFF.

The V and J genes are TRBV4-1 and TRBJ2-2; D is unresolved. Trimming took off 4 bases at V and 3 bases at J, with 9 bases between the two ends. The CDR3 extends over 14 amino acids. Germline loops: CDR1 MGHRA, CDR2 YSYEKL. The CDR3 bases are TGCGCCAGCAGCCTCAGGTCCGACACCGGGGAGCTGTTTTTT. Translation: CASSLRSDTGELFF.

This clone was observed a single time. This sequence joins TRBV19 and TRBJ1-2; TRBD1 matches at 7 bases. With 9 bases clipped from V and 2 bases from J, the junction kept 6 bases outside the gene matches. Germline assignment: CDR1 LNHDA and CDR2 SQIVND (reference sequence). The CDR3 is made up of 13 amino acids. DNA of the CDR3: TGTGCCAGCGAGGGGGGACAGAACTATGGCTACACCTTC. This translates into CASEGGQNYGYTF.

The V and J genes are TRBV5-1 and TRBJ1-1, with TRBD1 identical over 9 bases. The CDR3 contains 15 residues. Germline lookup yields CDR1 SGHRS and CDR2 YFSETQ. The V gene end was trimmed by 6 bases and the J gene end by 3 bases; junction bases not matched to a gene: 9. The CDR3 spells CASTIQGAEDTEAFF. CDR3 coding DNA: TGCGCCAGCACCATACAGGGGGCGGAAGACACTGAAGCTTTCTTT.

The CDR3 loop is CASSQGGAGDQPQHF. The CDR3 DNA sequence: TGTGCCAGCAGCCAAGGTGGGGCAGGGGACCAGCCCCAGCATTTT. The V call is TRBV3-1 (or the pseudogene TRBV3-2), the J call TRBJ1-5; D may be TRBD1 (6 bases). V lost 1 base and J lost 7, with 14 bases in between. The CDR3 is made up of 15 amino acids. The germline gives CDR1 LGHDT, CDR2 YNNKEL (reference sequence).

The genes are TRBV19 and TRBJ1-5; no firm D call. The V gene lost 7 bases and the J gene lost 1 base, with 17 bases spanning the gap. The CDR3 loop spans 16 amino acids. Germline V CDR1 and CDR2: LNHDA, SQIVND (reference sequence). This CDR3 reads CASKSRGVGSNQPQHF. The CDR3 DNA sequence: TGTGCCAGTAAATCGCGCGGCGTTGGGAGCAATCAGCCCCAGCATTTT.

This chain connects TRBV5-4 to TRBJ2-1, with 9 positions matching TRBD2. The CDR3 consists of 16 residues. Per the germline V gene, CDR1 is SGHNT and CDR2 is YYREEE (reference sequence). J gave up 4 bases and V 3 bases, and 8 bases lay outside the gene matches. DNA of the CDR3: TGTGCCAGCAGCTCCCCTTCTAGCGGGATTTACAATGAGCAGTTCTTC. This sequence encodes CASSSPSSGIYNEQFF.

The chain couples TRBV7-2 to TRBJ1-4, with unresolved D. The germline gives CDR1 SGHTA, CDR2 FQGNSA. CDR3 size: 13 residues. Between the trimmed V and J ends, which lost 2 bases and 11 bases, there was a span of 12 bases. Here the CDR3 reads CASSLIPLGKLFF. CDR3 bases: TGTGCCAGCAGCTTAATCCCCCTTGGGAAACTGTTTTTT.

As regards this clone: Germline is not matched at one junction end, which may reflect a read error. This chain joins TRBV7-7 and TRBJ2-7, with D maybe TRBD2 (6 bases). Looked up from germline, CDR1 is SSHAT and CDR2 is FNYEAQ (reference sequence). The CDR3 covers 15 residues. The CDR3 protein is CASSLGDGGVYEQYF. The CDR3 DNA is TGTGCTAGCAGCTTAGGGGATGGAGGGGTCTACGAGCAGTACTTC.

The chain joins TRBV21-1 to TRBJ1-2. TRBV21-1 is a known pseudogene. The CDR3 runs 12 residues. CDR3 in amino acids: CASSKGNYGYTF. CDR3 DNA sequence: TGTGCCAGCAGCAAAGGAAACTATGGCTACACCTTC.

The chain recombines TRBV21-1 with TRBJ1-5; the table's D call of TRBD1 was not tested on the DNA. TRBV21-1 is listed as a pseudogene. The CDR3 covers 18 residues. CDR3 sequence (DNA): TGTGCCAGCAGCAACCTCCGCCCAGATACAGGGGACAATCAGCCCCAGCATTTT. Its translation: CASSNLRPDTGDNQPQHF.

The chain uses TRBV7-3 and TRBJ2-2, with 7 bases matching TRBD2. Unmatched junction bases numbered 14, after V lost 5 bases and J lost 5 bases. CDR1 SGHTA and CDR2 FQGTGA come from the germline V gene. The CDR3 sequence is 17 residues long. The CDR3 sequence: CASSESAGVRVTGELFF. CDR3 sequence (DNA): TGTGCCAGCAGCGAATCGGCGGGGGTCCGGGTTACCGGGGAGCTGTTTTTT.

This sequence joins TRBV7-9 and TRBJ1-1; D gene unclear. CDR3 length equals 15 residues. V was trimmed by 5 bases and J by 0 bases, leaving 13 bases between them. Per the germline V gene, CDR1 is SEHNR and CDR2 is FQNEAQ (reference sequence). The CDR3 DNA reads TGTGCCAGCAGCGCTGGGAGCAGCATGAACACTGAAGCTTTCTTT. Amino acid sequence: CASSAGSSMNTEAFF.